This T cell receptor (beta chain) was captured by sequencing in a study of beta chain features in type 1 diabetes. The germline V gene has CDR1 SGHRS and CDR2 YFSETQ. The V gene lost 9 bases and the J gene lost 8 bases, with 24 bases spanning the gap. The CDR3 loop spans 15 amino acids. Sequencing targeted expressed TCRB transcripts, as all isolated RNA had been reverse transcribed. Method: immunoSEQ multiplex PCR; TCRdb's copy keeps in-frame clones and lacks some. The data hold roughly 450,000 clones, with approximately 10% observed a single time. This clone turned up a few times. The same CDR3 can be traced to other DNA sequences in this sample.

The specimen sequenced was naive CD4+ T cells from blood. This chain uses TRBV5-1 with TRBJ2-1; D is perhaps TRBD2 (9 bases). This sequence was found in a woman younger than 35 in good health. DNA for the CDR3: TGCGCCATCTCCGCGGGACAGGCGGGAGGGGATGAGCAGTTCTTC. Translated: CAISAGQAGGDEQFF.